Listed below are T cell receptor beta chains from one sample, sequenced in a study of CD8 T cells in ankylosing spondylitis. From the 5' RACE reads, TCRdb called clonotypes with MiXCR, one entry per CDR3 protein. Of under 300,000 distinct CDR3 sequences listed, roughly 10% are singletons. The material sequenced was blood, either unsorted or a sorted T cell fraction (not recorded which). Every receptor here comes from a male donor with ankylosing spondylitis or in good health (not recorded which). CDR3s include the opening cysteine and the closing phenylalanine or tryptophan. A D gene is named only where the DNA matches it firmly. Clone size is not always given. Where it is, it says once, few, many or a class for expanded clones.

D	size	V	J	DNA	CDR3
NA	many	TRBV7-3	TRBJ2-3	TGTGCCAGCAGTCTTGGAGGCCCCGGGGATACGCAGTATTTT	CASSLGGPGDTQYF
TRBD1	many	TRBV10-3	TRBJ1-2	TGTGCCATCAGTGAGGATGACAGGGTGGGACTCTATGGCTACACCTTC	CAISEDDRVGLYGYTF
NA	NA	TRBV28	TRBJ2-7	TGTGCCAGCAGTTTCTTGAATAGCGGCTACGAGCAGTACTTC	CASSFLNSGYEQYF
TRBD1	few	TRBV18	TRBJ1-4	TGTGCCAGCTCACGATCAGGGGGCGCACATGAAAAACTGTTTTTT	CASSRSGGAHEKLFF
NA	NA	TRBV4-1	TRBJ1-2	TGCGCCAGCAGCCAAGGCGGCGGGGTGGGAGGCTACACCTTC	CASSQGGGVGGYTF
NA	many	TRBV29-1	TRBJ1-1	TGCAGCGTTGAACTCGGGGCGGATGAAGCTTTCTTT	CSVELGADEAFF
NA	few	TRBV3-1	TRBJ2-1	TGTGCCAGCAGCCAAGATGCGGAGGGCAGGACAGAGAATGAGCAGTTCTTC	CASSQDAEGRTENEQFF
TRBD1	many	TRBV5-1	TRBJ1-1	TGCGCCAGCAGCGCGACAGGGGACAACACTGAAGCTTTCTTT	CASSATGDNTEAFF
TRBD2	many	TRBV12-3/TRBV12-4	TRBJ2-1	TGTGCCATCCGGGGGGGGAACAATGAGCAGTTCTTC	CAIRGGNNEQFF
TRBD2	many	TRBV5-6	TRBJ2-2	TGTGCCAGCAGCACCACTATCCCCACTAGCGGGAGAAGCACCGGGGAGCTGTTTTTT	CASSTTIPTSGRSTGELFF
NA	many	TRBV12-3/TRBV12-4	TRBJ1-1	TGTGCCAGCAGCTCCCTTGCCAAAATGAACACTGAAGCTTTCTTT	CASSSLAKMNTEAFF
TRBD1	many	TRBV2	TRBJ2-5	TGTGCCAGCAGTGTAGCCCCCCTACAGGGGAACCACCAAGAGACCCAGTACTTC	CASSVAPLQGNHQETQYF
NA	many	TRBV20-1	TRBJ1-1	TGCAGTGCTAGAGATATCAGGTTTACTGGCACTGAAGCTTTCTTT	CSARDIRFTGTEAFF
NA	few	TRBV12-3/TRBV12-4	TRBJ1-2	TGTGCCAGCAGTTTCGCAGGGGCCAACTATGGCTACACCTTC	CASSFAGANYGYTF
TRBD1	many	TRBV5-1	TRBJ2-3	TGCGCCAGCAGCCTGACTCCCGGGACAGTCACAGATACGCAGTATTTT	CASSLTPGTVTDTQYF
NA	many	TRBV10-3	TRBJ2-7	TGTGCCATCAGTGAGCTGTCTCTGGAAACAATCTACGAGCAGTACTTC	CAISELSLETIYEQYF
NA	NA	TRBV5-5	TRBJ2-7	TGTGCCAGCAGCTTAGGGGGACACTACGAGCAGTACTTC	CASSLGGHYEQYF
TRBD1	NA	TRBV5-6	TRBJ2-3	TGTGCCAGCTTGTGGACAGGGGAAGATACGCAGTATTTT	CASLWTGEDTQYF
NA	NA	TRBV5-1	TRBJ1-1	TGCGCCAGCAGCTTGGTGTCCGGGGAAAGGACTGAAGCTTTCTTT	CASSLVSGERTEAFF
TRBD2	many	TRBV5-6	TRBJ2-7	TGTGCCAGCAGCTCGGGACTAGCGAGGGAGCAGTACTTC	CASSSGLAREQYF
TRBD2	many	TRBV2	TRBJ2-2	TGTGCCAGCAGGGGTCTTCGCGGGAGGAACACCGGGGAGCTGTTTTTT	CASRGLRGRNTGELFF
TRBD1	many	TRBV10-3	TRBJ2-3	TGTGCCATCAGTGATGTGGGACAGGGTTCTAGTTTAAATACGCAGTATTTT	CAISDVGQGSSLNTQYF
TRBD1	NA	TRBV6-1	TRBJ1-5	TGTGCCAGCAGGTCGGGACAGGAGTATAGCAATCAGCCCCAGCATTTT	CASRSGQEYSNQPQHF
TRBD1	many	TRBV5-1	TRBJ2-7	TGCGCCAGCAGCTCCGGGACAGGGGGCCTCTACGAGCAGTACTTC	CASSSGTGGLYEQYF
NA	few	TRBV20-1	TRBJ2-7	TGCAGTGCTAGAGTGCTAGCGCTCACCTACGAGCAGTACTTC	CSARVLALTYEQYF
NA	few	TRBV7-9	TRBJ2-7	TGTGCCAGCAGCTCACAGGGTATAGATCAGCAGTACTTC	CASSSQGIDQQYF
NA	many	TRBV12-3/TRBV12-4	TRBJ2-3	TGTGCCAGCAGTAGGGGGACTTACCACGGCGGCACAGATACGCAGTATTTT	CASSRGTYHGGTDTQYF
NA	few	TRBV20-1	TRBJ2-5	TGCAGTGCTAGTTTTGCAGGGATAGGTGAGACCCAGTACTTC	CSASFAGIGETQYF
NA	many	TRBV24-1	TRBJ2-1	TGTGCCACCGGGGTGGGTCAGGAGCAGTTCTTC	CATGVGQEQFF
NA	few	TRBV27	TRBJ2-7	TGTGCCAGCAGGCTCCGCCCGGGACCCTTTTACGAGCAGTACTTC	CASRLRPGPFYEQYF
TRBD1	NA	TRBV4-1	TRBJ1-2	TGCGCCAGCAGCCAGGAACCAGGGGGCCATGGCTACACCTTC	CASSQEPGGHGYTF
NA	NA	TRBV11-2	TRBJ2-7	TGTGCCAGCAGCCTCTTCTTCGGGGGGCGGTCCTACGAGCAGTACTTC	CASSLFFGGRSYEQYF
NA	NA	TRBV12-3/TRBV12-4	TRBJ1-2	TGTGCCAGCAGTTTATCGAAGGTCTATGGCTACACCTTC	CASSLSKVYGYTF
NA	many	TRBV15	TRBJ1-1	TGTGCCACCAAACAGGCTTCGGTTACTGAAGCTTTCTTT	CATKQASVTEAFF
NA	many	TRBV5-1	TRBJ2-5	TGCGCCAGCAGCTTGGGTGTTCAAGAAGAGACCCAGTACTTC	CASSLGVQEETQYF
TRBD1	many	TRBV10-3	TRBJ2-5	TGTGCCATCAGACGGACAGGTCAAGAGACCCAGTACTTC	CAIRRTGQETQYF
NA	many	TRBV12-3/TRBV12-4	TRBJ2-1	TGTGCCAGCAGTTTAGGGGGCGGATACAATGAGCAGTTCTTC	CASSLGGGYNEQFF
NA	many	TRBV12-3/TRBV12-4	TRBJ1-1	TGTGCCAGCAGAAACCTTGACGGGGGTGGGACTGAAGCTTTCTTT	CASRNLDGGGTEAFF
NA	few	TRBV10-3	TRBJ2-6	TGTGCCTCCCAAGGAGGGGGATTCTCTGGGGCCAACGTCCTGACTTTC	CASQGGGFSGANVLTF
NA	many	TRBV20-1	TRBJ2-5	TGCAGTGCTAGAGAGGTCCAAGAGACCCAGTACTTC	CSAREVQETQYF
NA	NA	TRBV7-9	TRBJ1-2	TGTGCCAGCAGCTTCCCTCTCTACACCTTC	CASSFPLYTF
TRBD2	NA	TRBV12-3/TRBV12-4	TRBJ2-5	TGTGCCAGCAGTCCCCGGGGGACTAGCGTGAGCTGGAAAGAGACCCAGTACTTC	CASSPRGTSVSWKETQYF
NA	many	TRBV4-1	TRBJ1-2	TGCGCCAGCAGCCAAGCGGGACTCTATGGCTACACCTTC	CASSQAGLYGYTF
TRBD2	many	TRBV27	TRBJ2-3	TGTGCCAGCAGCCCCATCCCCAGCGGGGGCACAGATACGCAGTATTTT	CASSPIPSGGTDTQYF
TRBD2	few	TRBV7-6	TRBJ2-2	TGTGCCAGCACCTCACTAGCGGGCTTAACCGGGGAGCTGTTTTTT	CASTSLAGLTGELFF
NA	many	TRBV28	TRBJ2-7	TGTGCCAGCAGCTCCGGACAAGTGTACGAGCAGTACTTC	CASSSGQVYEQYF
NA	NA	TRBV4-2	TRBJ2-3	TGTGCCAGCAGCTCGCGAGGGGGAGCCGGCACAGATACGCAGTATTTT	CASSSRGGAGTDTQYF
NA	many	TRBV12-3/TRBV12-4	TRBJ2-7	TGTGCCAGCAGTCCCCTAATGGGGCCTGGAAAGCAGTACTTC	CASSPLMGPGKQYF
NA	NA	TRBV5-6	TRBJ1-5	TGTGCCAGCAGCCGGACTTCCGGAGAGCCCCAGCATTTT	CASSRTSGEPQHF
TRBD2	few	TRBV9	TRBJ2-5	TGTGCCAGCAGCTCACATGGGGGGGGAGAGACCCAGTACTTC	CASSSHGGGETQYF
TRBD2	once	TRBV7-9	TRBJ2-1	TGTGCCAGCAGCCTCCTTGGTGGCGGGAGTGGTGAGCAGTTCTTC	CASSLLGGGSGEQFF
TRBD2	many	TRBV10-3	TRBJ2-3	TGTGCCATCAGCCGATCTAGCGGGGGCACCACAGATACGCAGTATTTT	CAISRSSGGTTDTQYF
NA	NA	TRBV20-1	TRBJ1-6	TGCAGTGCTAGAGATCGGGGACTAAGCTCCTATAATTCACCCCTCCACTTT	CSARDRGLSSYNSPLHF
NA	many	TRBV15	TRBJ1-3	TGTGCCACCAGCAGAGATCTTCCGGGATACTCTGGAAACACCATATATTTT	CATSRDLPGYSGNTIYF